The T cell receptor (beta chain) under discussion was sequenced for a study of T cells in Graves' hyperthyroidism and ophthalmopathy. The CDR3 sequence is 14 residues long. Looked up from germline, CDR1 is MNHEY and CDR2 is SMNVEV (reference sequence). Between the trimmed V and J ends, which lost 5 bases and 3 bases, there was a span of 10 bases. RNA transcripts were the template for amplifying TCR beta CDR3 regions. The TCR CDR3 was amplified in a first-round RT-PCR using the HTBI primer set. TCRdb processed the multiplex PCR reads anew with MiXCR; each CDR3 protein has one entry. The table shows 370,000 or so distinct CDR3 sequences, with roughly 25% occurring only once.

The sequence derives from a man between 45 and 60 years old with Graves' hyperthyroidism. The V and J genes are TRBV27 and TRBJ2-2; D is possibly TRBD2 (5 bases). The sample taken for sequencing was blood. Written as DNA, the CDR3 is TGTGCCAGCAGTAGGACTGCTTACACCGGGGAGCTGTTTTTT. This sequence encodes CASSRTAYTGELFF.